The 20 T cell receptor beta chains given below trace back to one sample, sequenced in a study of blood T cell repertoires in COVID-19. The method was immunoSEQ multiplex PCR; TCRdb's version includes in-frame clones alone and lacks a portion of them. The sample records hundreds of thousands of clones, around 89% being singletons. Sequenced material: PBMCs or T cells enriched from blood (not recorded which). The receptor set was obtained from a man aged 25-45 years who had recovered from COVID-19.

The chain carries TRBV2 and TRBJ2-1; TRBD2 aligns across 7 bases. J lost 5 bases, V lost 3 bases, and 7 bases had no gene match. CDR1 SNHLY and CDR2 FYNNEI come from the germline V gene. This CDR3 has 15 amino acids. The CDR3 protein is CASSDWGLSNNEQFF. In nucleotides, the CDR3 is TGTGCCAGCAGTGATTGGGGACTATCCAACAATGAGCAGTTCTTC.

In DNA, the CDR3 is TGTGCCAGCAGCTTAGAAGCGTGGGTGAACACTGAAGCTTTCTTT. Amino acids: CASSLEAWVNTEAFF. This rearrangement joins TRBV7-6 to TRBJ1-1; D gene unclear. With 1 base removed from V and 0 bases from J, the gap between germline ends came to 9 bases. From germline, CDR1 is SGHVS and CDR2 FNYEAQ. The CDR3 sequence is 15 residues long.

The rearrangement joins TRBV7-9 to TRBJ2-1, with TRBD2 matching 11 bases. V lost 0 bases and J lost 5; bases outside the gene matches: 6. Germline CDR1 and CDR2: SEHNR and FQNEAQ (reference sequence). This CDR3 has 17 residues. The CDR3: CASSLALLAGGHNEQFF. The CDR3 DNA is TGTGCCAGCAGCTTAGCTCTTCTAGCGGGAGGCCACAATGAGCAGTTCTTC.

The CDR3: CASSSPGTLPYF. In DNA, the CDR3 is TGTGCCAGCTCATCCCCCGGGACATTACCGTATTTT. The gene calls are TRBV18 and TRBJ2-3; perhaps TRBD1 as D (6 bases). V shed 5 bases and J shed 14 bases, with 17 bases lying between them. CDR1 is KGHSH, CDR2 LQKENI, per germline. This CDR3 comprises 12 residues.

This clone was found a few times. The CDR3 DNA is TGTGCAAGTCGCTTAGCGTCCCTTGAAGCTTTCTTT. It codes for CASRLASLEAFF. The V call is TRBV12-2, the J call TRBJ1-1. TRBV12-2 corresponds to a pseudogene. The CDR3 spans 12 residues.

The V call is TRBV16, the J call TRBJ2-1, with D perhaps TRBD1 (5 bases). Trimming stripped 4 bases from V and 9 bases from J, with 16 bases between. The germline CDR1 and CDR2 sequences are KGHSY and FQNENV. This CDR3 contains 14 residues. The CDR3 coding sequence is TGTGCCAGCAGCCTAGGGGTGGTGACGGGTGAGCAGTTCTTC. This gives the protein CASSLGVVTGEQFF.

V and J are TRBV25-1 and TRBJ1-2, with unresolved D. Trimming cost V 9 bases and J 13 bases, with 18 bases left between them. The length of the CDR3 is 11 residues. The germline gives CDR1 MGHDK, CDR2 SYGVNS. CDR3 protein: CASCWWAVSTF. DNA for the CDR3: TGTGCCAGTTGTTGGTGGGCAGTTTCCACCTTC.

The chain combines TRBV19 with TRBJ2-2, with D perhaps TRBD2 (6 bases). Deletions cut 3 bases from V and 3 bases from J, with 8 bases between. Germline loops: CDR1 LNHDA, CDR2 SQIVND (reference sequence). This CDR3 region has 14 residues. The CDR3 loop reads CASSIGDYTGELFF. The CDR3 DNA reads as TGTGCCAGTAGTATTGGGGACTACACCGGGGAGCTGTTTTTT.

The chain couples TRBV6-1 to TRBJ2-2; tentatively, D is TRBD1 (5 bases). V gave up 2 bases and J gave up 5 bases, with 9 bases separating them. Germline CDR1 and CDR2: MNHNS and SASEGT. The CDR3 is made up of 14 amino acids. In DNA, the CDR3 is TGTGCCAGCAGTGAACCAGGGCTGACCGGGGAGCTGTTTTTT. This translates into CASSEPGLTGELFF.

As for this clone: A much bigger clone sits one base away, suggesting this may be a read error. The identical CDR3 is also encoded by other nucleotide sequences in the sample. The rearrangement uses TRBV25-1 and TRBJ2-7; no reliable D call. This CDR3 spans 13 amino acids. Germline CDR1 and CDR2: MGHDK and SYGVNS. DNA of the CDR3: TGTGCCAGCAGTGAAAACGCGGCCTATGAGCAGTACTTC. Its translation: CASSENAAYEQYF.

The chain recombines TRBV7-9 with TRBJ1-5; perhaps TRBD1 as D (5 bases). The CDR3 is 14 amino acids. Looked up from germline, CDR1 is SEHNR and CDR2 is FQNEAQ (reference sequence). Trimming pared 0 bases from V and 9 bases from J, leaving 12 bases between. The CDR3 DNA reads TGTGCCAGCAGCTTAGCCCCCCAGGGATCGCCCCAGCATTTT. Amino acid sequence: CASSLAPQGSPQHF. The whole variable domain, remainder taken from reference TRBV7-9 and TRBJ1-5, is DTGVSQNPRHKITKRGQNVTFRCDPISEHNRLYWYRQTLGQGPEFLTYFQNEAQLEKSRLLSDRFSAERPKGSFSTLEIQRTEQGDSAMYLCASSLAPQGSPQHFGDGTRLSIL.

The rearrangement uses TRBV5-6 and TRBJ2-7; 9 nucleotides align to TRBD1. The CDR3 covers 15 residues. V trimming: 2 bases; J trimming: 2 bases; junction bases outside the gene matches: 5. In germline, CDR1 is SGHDT, CDR2 YYEEEE. The CDR3 region is CASSLGDREAYEQYF. CDR3 in DNA: TGTGCCAGCAGCTTAGGGGACAGGGAGGCCTACGAGCAGTACTTC.

This chain links TRBV7-9 with TRBJ2-7, with D unresolved. CDR1 is SEHNR, CDR2 FQNEAQ, per germline (reference sequence). The CDR3 extends over 14 amino acids. The ends were cut back, 5 bases at V and 2 bases at J, with 13 bases in the middle. The DNA of the CDR3 is TGTGCCAGCAGCCCCCCCTTGCGGACCTACGAGCAGTACTTC. Translating it yields CASSPPLRTYEQYF.

V is TRBV7-9 and J is TRBJ2-7; TRBD2 aligns across 8 bases. After removal of 5 bases from V and 3 bases from J, the junction contained 15 bases not matched to a gene. Germline-derived CDR1 and CDR2 are SEHNR and FQNEAQ (reference sequence). This CDR3 comprises 17 residues. The CDR3 region has the DNA TGTGCCAGCAGCCACGGGGGGGCGGGAGGACCCAACTACGAGCAGTACTTC. Its protein product is CASSHGGAGGPNYEQYF.

The chain recombines TRBV19 with TRBJ1-2, with D possibly being TRBD1 (5 bases). V shed 4 bases and J shed 4 bases, with 16 bases lying between them. The CDR3 covers 15 residues. Germline-derived CDR1 and CDR2 are LNHDA and SQIVND (reference sequence). The CDR3: CASSSLWGELYGYTF. The CDR3 nucleotides are TGTGCCAGTAGTAGTCTCTGGGGGGAACTCTATGGCTACACCTTC. Together with reference TRBV19 and TRBJ1-2, the CDR3 gives the full variable domain: DGGITQSPKYLFRKEGQNVTLSCEQNLNHDAMYWYRQDPGQGLRLIYYSQIVNDFQKGDIAEGYSVSREKKESFPLTVTSAQKNPTAFYLCASSSLWGELYGYTFGSGTRLTVV.

Of note for this clone: This sample also contains other DNA sequences that code for the same CDR3. This chain connects TRBV11-2 to TRBJ2-5; TRBD2 aligns across 7 bases. The CDR3 covers 13 residues. Germline values: CDR1 SGHAT, CDR2 FQNNGV. With 1 base clipped from V and 4 bases from J, the junction kept 0 bases outside the gene matches. As DNA, the CDR3 is TGTGCCAGCAGCTTAGTAGCGGGAGAGACCCAGTACTTC. Its translation is CASSLVAGETQYF.

This chain connects TRBV11-2 to TRBJ2-7; 8 bases are a match to TRBD1. After removal of 3 bases from V and 5 bases from J, the junction contained 6 bases not matched to a gene. CDR3 length equals 14 residues. Germline assignment: CDR1 SGHAT and CDR2 FQNNGV. The CDR3: CASSFLQGANEQYF. The CDR3 DNA reads TGTGCCAGCAGCTTCCTGCAGGGGGCAAACGAGCAGTACTTC.

The chain carries TRBV27 and TRBJ2-1, with TRBD2 matching over 9 bases. The CDR3 extends over 16 amino acids. Unmatched junction bases numbered 9, after V lost 3 bases and J lost 6 bases. Germline-derived CDR1 and CDR2 are MNHEY and SMNVEV (reference sequence). The CDR3 DNA sequence: TGTGCCAGCAGTTTCCTCTTGGGCGGGAGGGCCAATGAGCAGTTCTTC. It translates to CASSFLLGGRANEQFF.

The rearrangement links TRBV24-1 to TRBJ1-4, with TRBD1 as a possible D gene (6 bases). CDR1 KGHDR and CDR2 SFDVKD come from the germline V gene. This CDR3 contains 13 residues. V lost 7 bases to trimming and J lost 8 bases, with 13 bases between them. For the CDR3, the DNA is TGTGCCACCAGCAGGGGTATGGGCGAAAAACTGTTTTTT. Its protein product is CATSRGMGEKLFF.

J is TRBJ2-7 and V is TRBV4-1; 11 nucleotides line up with TRBD1. Germline CDR1 MGHRA, CDR2 YSYEKL. The CDR3 spans 14 residues. Trimming at V came to 4 bases and at J to 5 bases, leaving 4 bases not matched to a gene. The DNA for the CDR3 is TGCGCCAGCAGCCCGCCGGGACAGGGGGACGAGCAGTACTTC. The encoded protein is CASSPPGQGDEQYF.